This T cell receptor (beta chain) comes out of a study of chronic HIV infection and antiretroviral therapy (dated by TCRdb to between 2014 and 2017). The table lists this clonotype with many counts. The target of this receptor is not known. Nothing much larger sits one base from this clone, and base qualities are not available. Trimming takes 5 bases from V and 5 bases from J, and the germline ends sit 16 bases apart. CDR1 SEHNR and CDR2 FQNEAQ were looked up in the germline V gene (reference sequence). The CDR3 runs 14 amino acids, cysteine and phenylalanine included. The entry retains the CDR3 DNA only, 42 bases that are in frame from base 1. The library was generated by 5' RACE. The sequencing machine was an Illumina MiSeq. TCRdb reprocessed the public reads (quality trimming at Q25 with fastp, clone calling with MiXCR) and kept in-frame beta chains. Each entry merges the rows of one CDR3 protein and shows their most common DNA and genes. The sample table shows fewer than 40,000 distinct CDR3 sequences, and roughly 9.1% are seen once. Roughly 2.7% of the sample rests with the top ten.

The receptor was derived from an adult who had HIV and had not received antiretroviral therapy, or was an uninfected healthy control (not recorded which). Input material: peripheral blood. This receptor chain uses TRBV7-9 and TRBJ2-7; possibly the D gene is TRBD2, per 6 matching bases. In nucleotide form, the sequence is TGTGCCAGCAGCCGTTCGGAGGGAGGAAACGAGCAGTACTTC. It is translated as CASSRSEGGNEQYF.